This T cell receptor (beta chain) was identified in a study of cytomegalovirus exposure and HLA in healthy donors (dated by TCRdb to 2017 to 2019). About the investigation overall: An earlier analysis of 550 to 700 of the donors reported about 250 Gb of sequence data and roughly 100 million unique TCR beta sequences from roughly 180 million T cells. Approximately 300 gigabases of sequencing data and around 85 million unique TCR sequences made up an early release that covered approximately 620 HLA-typed donors. Of the roughly 400 genotyped donors, about 80% fell in the genetic ancestry cluster associated with self-reported Caucasian donors. The study aimed to test whether signatures of past pathogen exposure could be identified by cataloging public T cell receptors. The study used immunosequencing to profile the T cell repertoires of several hundred subjects and linked those repertoires to cytomegalovirus serostatus. Besides the first cohort of around 700 subjects, a separate validation cohort made up of roughly 120 different subjects was used. To predict cytomegalovirus infection status, the study brought together high-throughput TCR immunosequencing, statistical association of individual TCRs with disease status, and machine learning. In a later analysis, previously published TCR beta repertoires from 670 or so donors were re-analyzed and high-resolution HLA genotyping was added so that TCR occurrence patterns could be studied. Rather than drawing on any new phenotypic data, the later analysis identified candidate immune exposures from TCR beta sequences and the way those sequences occurred across donors. In an earlier analysis of 500 to 650 of the donors, high-throughput TCR beta sequencing was used to judge whether each TCR beta V gene segment behaved as functional or pseudogenic. Donor age, sex, ethnicity and CMV serostatus were compiled together with the repertoire data. A later genetic analysis used genome-wide SNP genotypes for about 55% of the 666 donors, treating that subset as a discovery cohort. All discovery cohort repertoires had been generated on a single sequencing platform. HLA typing included class I and class II loci at four-digit resolution. The number of typed donors differed by locus: about 620-630 for A, B, C, DRB1 and DQB1; 522 for DQA1; 606 for DPA1; and 400 to 480 for DPB1. Because of strong linkage in the cohort, a few DR-DQ haplotypes were treated as single units for association and clustering. Among roughly 400 genotyped donors of the cohort, an average of approximately 240,000 unique TCR beta nucleotide sequences was sequenced per donor, of which about 19% were non-productive. Here is what the overall study found, with its caveats: In a later analysis, most CMV-associated TCR beta chains were found to appear HLA-restricted, with HLA associations seemingly driven largely by CMV exposure. Presence/absence analyses assumed roughly uniform sequencing depth across donors, an assumption that may not hold. About 15 rarely observed V segments, including chromosome 9 orphons, were excluded from the earlier analysis of some 590 of the donors because counts were too low. An association between a missense DCLRE1C variant and V-gene and J-gene trimming of TCR beta chains was found in a later genetic analysis and replicated in an independent cohort. The study listed 150 to 200 TCR beta chains as associated with cytomegalovirus. Only TCR beta chains were sequenced in this cohort, and the absence of alpha or paired-chain data limited detectable features. In a later analysis, HLA-associated TCR beta chains were found to be more clonally expanded and to have lower generation probabilities than equally common non-associated chains. A few of the identified cytomegalovirus-associated TCR beta chains were confirmed in vitro to be specific for cytomegalovirus antigens. Because some donors lacked HLA typing at each locus, the association tests relied only on the typed subset. The authors suggested that the approach could potentially be generalized to other disease states and immunological phenotypes. In both the original and validation cohorts, the classifier was reported to diagnose cytomegalovirus status with high specificity and sensitivity. CMV serostatus was the only immune exposure information available for the cohort. A further reported finding was that TCR beta sequences accurately predicted the HLA-A and HLA-B alleles for most subjects in the first cohort. In a later analysis, TCR association rates were found to vary across HLA loci, with the most associated TCRs seen for DRB1 alleles and the fewest for HLA-C alleles. According to a later genetic analysis, donors in an Asian-associated ancestry cluster had fewer N-insertions in productive TCRs than the roughly 670-donor mean. The sequencing pipeline was judged likely to have produced a cluster of highly shared sequence variants as a technical artifact. In an earlier analysis of 500 to 650 of the donors, most TCR beta V segments appeared in productive rearrangements about 90% or about 30% of the time, broadly matching IMGT annotations. Correlated functional status among segregating V segments might be attributable to linkage disequilibrium, but an unknown experimental factor could not be ruled out. Most TCR sequences were observed very rarely across donors, whereas some public TCRs were present in many individuals. Some IMGT-functional V segments, including TRBV6-2 and TRBV6-3, could not be distinguished by the 87-base-pair reads and were therefore excluded. Assigning TCR associations to individual alleles was difficult when HLA alleles, especially DR and DQ, strongly co-occurred. According to a later analysis, parvovirus B19, influenza, CMV and Epstein-Barr virus appeared linked to several top co-occurrence clusters. In a later analysis, about 17,000 TCR beta sequences were associated with specific HLA alleles at a false discovery rate of 0.05.

Library generation was performed with the immunoSEQ multiplex PCR assay. For the multiplex PCR, a mixture combining 60 forward primers for TCR Vbeta segments and 13 reverse primers for TCR Jbeta segments was used. The CDR3 region of rearranged TCR beta genes was amplified from genomic DNA by a multiplex PCR assay. The amplified TCR beta libraries were sequenced on the Illumina HiSeq System as 87-base-pair reads. The published analysis was carried out like this. In a later analysis, tens of millions of unique TCR beta chains were counted across the approximately 670 repertoires, and roughly 11 million of these chains were shared by at least two donors. Raw reads were error-corrected and collapsed into unique sequences with a nearest-neighbor algorithm that merged closely related sequences to remove PCR and sequencing errors. To assign V, D and J gene segments, CDR3 sequences were aligned to IMGT reference sequences. For a sequence to be retained, a match of at least six nucleotides to both a V gene segment and a J gene segment was required. Rearrangements were classified as productive when the CDR3 lacked stop codons and remained in frame with V and J, and all other rearrangements were classified as non-productive. CDR3 was defined according to IMGT convention as the region running from the second conserved V-encoded cysteine to the conserved J-encoded phenylalanine. In an earlier analysis of just under 600 of the donors, sequences lacking an unambiguous match to a single V gene segment were excluded. In an earlier analysis of approximately 550 of the donors, V segments were called functional above 56.7% productive rearrangements and were called segregating when the between-donor standard deviation exceeded 5%. To diagnose cytomegalovirus status from the catalog of TCR beta chain sequences, a statistical classification framework was built. A later analysis assigned V and J genes by comparing TCR nucleotide sequences with IMGT/GENE-DB human TR gene sequences. In a later analysis, CDR3 sequences and most-parsimonious VDJ recombination scenarios were assigned using the TCRdist pipeline. In a later analysis, each TCR beta chain was defined by its CDR3 amino acid sequence together with its V-gene family, and reads without a unique V-gene family were excluded. In a later analysis, 450 to 600 highly shared, low-generation-probability nucleotide sequences were removed to address suspected cross-contamination and a sequencing artifact. In a later analysis, a clonal expansion index for each public chain was calculated from normalized within-repertoire ranks of inferred template counts. In a later analysis, generation probabilities were computed using a VDJ recombination model fitted to out-of-frame rearrangements, and the results were checked against IGoR. Hypergeometric tests were used in a later analysis to score TCR-TCR, TCR-HLA and TCR-CMV co-occurrence, with a repertoire-size bias correction applied to the TCR pairs. In a later analysis, false discovery rates were estimated by permuting HLA or CMV assignments 20 times. In a later analysis, co-occurring TCRs were grouped using DBSCAN, and TCRdist sequence similarity was added for clustering within HLA-allele-positive subsets. Co-occurrence clustering excluded repertoires with fewer than 30,000 or more than 120,000 public chains, plus five with anomalous nucleotide sharing. The table was pulled from immuneACCESS by TCRdb, which kept in-frame rearrangements only. Such tables lose some clones; where checked, under half of the loss comes from unresolved V genes, and the rest has no known cause. That table supplies the V and J calls and clone size; D and trimming were determined from the DNA. For this sample the table gives some 45,000 clones, of which roughly 90% were detected only once. Approximately 8% of the sample is taken by the ten largest.

The cohort comprised some 700 healthy bone marrow donors. All cohort members were sampled while nominally healthy, although unrecorded immune exposures were likely present. The donor was CMV seropositive and was included in the group of 290 or so seropositive cohort members. A peripheral blood sample was provided by each donor, and peripheral blood mononuclear cells were used for TCR beta sequencing. Genomic DNA was extracted from the blood cell samples with the Qiagen DNeasy Blood Extraction Kit. The germline V gene encodes CDR1 SGHNT and CDR2 YYREEE (reference sequence). Including the terminal cysteine and phenylalanine, the CDR3 comprises 13 residues. Left in the record is the CDR3 DNA by itself, 39 bases read in frame from the first base. V sheds 2 bases and J sheds 7 bases, leaving 10 bases between their ends. In regard to this clone: Its antigen is still unknown. No base quality values were provided; no much bigger clone lies one nucleotide off.

The sequence joins TRBV5-4 to TRBJ2-1; TRBD2 is a possible D gene, resting on 6 matching bases. The clonotype originates from a woman between 35 and 50 years old in good health and CMV-seropositive. Sequenced: PBMCs. The CDR3 here reads CASSFDAGNEQFF. The sequence in DNA is TGTGCCAGCAGCTTTGACGCGGGGAATGAGCAGTTCTTC.